Listed here are 14 T cell receptor beta chains from one sample, sequenced in a study of shared clonotypes between healthy human individuals. This table comes from immunoSEQ multiplex PCR, and its TCRdb copy is limited to in-frame clones, with some not included. The sample carries about 710,000 clones, around 73% recorded once. Material for sequencing was memory CD4+ T cells sorted from blood. Subset indicated: CD45RA-negative fraction. These receptors all come from a woman aged 25 to 39 in good health.

This chain connects TRBV4-2 to TRBJ1-6, with D unclear. The CDR3 runs 13 residues. Germline V gene lookup returns CDR1 LGHNA and CDR2 YNFKEQ. Between the trimmed V and J ends, which lost 3 bases and 7 bases, there was a span of 7 bases. CDR3 DNA: TGTGCCAGCAGCCAGAGGAGAAATTCACCCCTCCACTTT. This encodes CASSQRRNSPLHF.

V and J are TRBV4-1 and TRBJ2-2; 13 bases line up with TRBD2. Trimming removed 6 bases from V and 1 base from J; junction bases left unmatched: 11. Germline V lookup: CDR1 MGHRA, CDR2 YSYEKL. CDR3 size: 19 residues. CDR3 sequence: CASSQRGGLAGENTGELFF. The CDR3 nucleotides read TGCGCCAGCAGTCAAAGAGGAGGACTAGCGGGAGAGAACACCGGGGAGCTGTTTTTT.

This clone was observed a single time. Other DNA sequences in the same sample also yield this CDR3. The chain combines TRBV20-1 with TRBJ2-1; weak D call: TRBD1 (6 bases). Deletions cut 7 bases from V and 4 bases from J, with 8 bases between. The CDR3 totals 11 residues. Germline CDR1 and CDR2: DFQATT and SNEGSKA (reference sequence). CDR3 loop: CSGRGYNEQFF. CDR3 coding DNA: TGCAGTGGCAGGGGATACAATGAGCAGTTCTTC.

On this clone itself: Other DNA sequences from this sample encode an identical CDR3 as well. The rearrangement links TRBV7-9 to TRBJ1-1; 7 bases match TRBD1. The ends lost 4 bases at V and 2 bases at J; junction bases unmatched: 4. This CDR3 has 14 amino acids. Germline-derived CDR1 and CDR2 are SEHNR and FQNEAQ (reference sequence). DNA of the CDR3: TGTGCCAGCAGCTCGGGACAGCTCAACACTGAAGCTTTCTTT. Translation gives CASSSGQLNTEAFF.

This clone was seen ten or more times. Within the sample, other DNA sequences also encode this same CDR3. V usage is TRBV5-1 and J usage is TRBJ2-1, with D unresolved. Trimming left V 2 bases short and J 0 bases short, with 9 bases between. Germline V CDR1 and CDR2: SGHRS, YFSETQ. The CDR3 extends over 15 amino acids. DNA of the CDR3: TGCGCCAGCAGCTTCTCGGTAAGCTCCTACAATGAGCAGTTCTTC. This codes for CASSFSVSSYNEQFF.

The chain recombines TRBV6-1 with TRBJ2-2, with D perhaps matching TRBD1 or TRBD2 (5 bases each). Germline CDR1 is MNHNS and CDR2 is SASEGT. V lost 4 bases and J lost 1, with 10 bases in between. This CDR3 contains 15 residues. CDR3 bases: TGTGCCAGCAGTGCGGGACGCGTGAACACCGGGGAGCTGTTTTTT. Protein: CASSAGRVNTGELFF.

This clone has only a few counts. V gene TRBV7-2 combines with J gene TRBJ1-2, with 7 bases identical to TRBD1. Germline lookup yields CDR1 SGHTA and CDR2 FQGNSA. J lost 4 bases, V lost 5 bases, and 10 bases had no gene match. The CDR3 covers 15 residues. CDR3 in amino acids: CASSLPRGSLYGYTF. The CDR3 bases are TGTGCCAGCAGCCTCCCCAGGGGGAGCCTCTATGGCTACACCTTC.

Comment on this clone: With only one base between it and a far larger clone, this is likely a read error. This chain's CDR3 is CASSVLDLGSGANVLTF. The CDR3 region has the DNA TGTGCCAGTAGTGTCCTGGACCTCGGCTCTGGGGCCAACGTCCTGACTTTC. This chain connects TRBV19 to TRBJ2-6; D is unresolved. The V end was cut by 5 bases, the J end by 0 bases, with 14 bases between. The CDR3 runs 17 residues. Germline V gives CDR1 LNHDA, CDR2 SQIVND (reference sequence). The variable domain in full, with the rest retrieved from reference TRBV19 and TRBJ2-6, is DGGITQSPKYLFRKEGQNVTLSCEQNLNHDAMYWYRQDPGQGLRLIYYSQIVNDFQKGDIAEGYSVSREKKESFPLTVTSAQKNPTAFYLCASSVLDLGSGANVLTFGAGSRLTVL.

V gene TRBV28 combines with J gene TRBJ2-1, with TRBD1 matching over 8 bases. Germline V gene sequence: CDR1 MDHEN, CDR2 SYDVKM. CDR3 length equals 17 residues. Unmatched junction bases numbered 10, after V lost 4 bases and J lost 2 bases. CDR3 loop: CASSSPGQARTYNEQFF. CDR3 bases: TGTGCCAGCAGTTCACCGGGACAGGCCCGTACCTACAATGAGCAGTTCTTC.

The chain combines TRBV28 with TRBJ1-2, with a weak D call TRBD1 (6 bases). Germline V gene data show CDR1 as MDHEN and CDR2 as SYDVKM. V lost 5 bases and J lost 4, with 14 bases in between. The CDR3 loop spans 14 amino acids. CDR3 region: CASSPPTGPYGYTF. CDR3 coding DNA: TGTGCCAGCAGTCCACCGACAGGACCCTATGGCTACACCTTC.

The chain joins TRBV10-1 to TRBJ2-2, with unresolved D. Germline V gene sequence: CDR1 WNHNN, CDR2 SYGVQD (reference sequence). The CDR3 is made up of 12 amino acids. Trimming cost V 6 bases and J 1 base, with 3 bases left between them. CDR3 DNA sequence: TGCGCCAGCAGAAGGAACACCGGGGAGCTGTTTTTT. This sequence encodes CASRRNTGELFF.

The chain recombines TRBV4-1 with TRBJ1-4; 10 nucleotides align to TRBD1. The CDR3 is 15 residues long. Germline values: CDR1 MGHRA, CDR2 YSYEKL. The V gene end was trimmed by 4 bases and the J gene end by 6 bases; junction bases not matched to a gene: 5. As DNA, the CDR3 is TGCGCCAGCAGCCGGGGACAGGGGAAGGATGAAAAACTGTTTTTT. Translation: CASSRGQGKDEKLFF.

Regarding this clone: Different DNA sequences within this sample yield the same CDR3. The rearrangement joins TRBV7-9 to TRBJ1-4, with 10 nucleotides matching TRBD1. Trimming removed 5 bases from V and 8 bases from J; junction bases left unmatched: 5. Germline V gives CDR1 SEHNR, CDR2 FQNEAQ (reference sequence). The CDR3 sequence is 14 residues long. CDR3 amino acids: CASSPGQGREKLFF. CDR3 bases: TGTGCCAGCAGCCCGGGACAGGGGAGAGAAAAACTGTTTTTT.

The CDR3 DNA reads TGTGCCAGCAGTTATTCCGGGACAGGGGGCTACGAGCAGTACTTC. This codes for CASSYSGTGGYEQYF. J is TRBJ2-7 and V is TRBV6-5, with TRBD1 matching 11 bases. Germline V lookup: CDR1 MNHEY, CDR2 SVGAGI. There are 15 residues in the CDR3. V lost 3 bases to trimming and J lost 3 bases; unmatched junction nucleotides: 4.